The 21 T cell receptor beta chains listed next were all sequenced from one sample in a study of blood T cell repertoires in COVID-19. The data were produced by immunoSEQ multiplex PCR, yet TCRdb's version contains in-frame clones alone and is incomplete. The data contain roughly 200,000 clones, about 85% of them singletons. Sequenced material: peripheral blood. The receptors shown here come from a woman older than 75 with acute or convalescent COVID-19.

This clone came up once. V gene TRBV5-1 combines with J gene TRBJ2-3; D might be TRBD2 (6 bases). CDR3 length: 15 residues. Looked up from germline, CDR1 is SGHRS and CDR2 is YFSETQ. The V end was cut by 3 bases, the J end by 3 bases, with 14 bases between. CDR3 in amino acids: CASSWDPGSTDTQYF. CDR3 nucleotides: TGCGCCAGCAGCTGGGACCCCGGGAGTACAGATACGCAGTATTTT.

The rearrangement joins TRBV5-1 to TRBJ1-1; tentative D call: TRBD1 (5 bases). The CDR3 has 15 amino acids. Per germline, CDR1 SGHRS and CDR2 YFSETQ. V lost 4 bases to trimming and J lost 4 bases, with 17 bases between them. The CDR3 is CASSPSGGLGTEAFF. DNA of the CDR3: TGCGCCAGCAGCCCAAGCGGGGGGTTAGGCACTGAAGCTTTCTTT. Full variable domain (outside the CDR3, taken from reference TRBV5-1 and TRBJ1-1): KAGVTQTPRYLIKTRGQQVTLSCSPISGHRSVSWYQQTPGQGLQFLFEYFSETQRNKGNFPGRFSGRQFSNSRSEMNVSTLELGDSALYLCASSPSGGLGTEAFFGQGTRLTVV.

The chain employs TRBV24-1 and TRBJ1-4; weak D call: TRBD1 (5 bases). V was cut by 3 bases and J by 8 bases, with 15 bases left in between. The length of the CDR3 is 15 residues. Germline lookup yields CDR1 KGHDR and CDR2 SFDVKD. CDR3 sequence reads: CATSDVSGLVEKLFF. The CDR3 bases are TGTGCCACCAGTGATGTGTCAGGGCTGGTCGAAAAACTGTTTTTT.

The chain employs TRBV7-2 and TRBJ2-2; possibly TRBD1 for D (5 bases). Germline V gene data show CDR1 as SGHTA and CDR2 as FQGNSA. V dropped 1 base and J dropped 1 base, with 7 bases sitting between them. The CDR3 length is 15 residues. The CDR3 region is CASSLVTVNTGELFF. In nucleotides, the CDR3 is TGTGCCAGCAGCTTAGTGACAGTGAACACCGGGGAGCTGTTTTTT.

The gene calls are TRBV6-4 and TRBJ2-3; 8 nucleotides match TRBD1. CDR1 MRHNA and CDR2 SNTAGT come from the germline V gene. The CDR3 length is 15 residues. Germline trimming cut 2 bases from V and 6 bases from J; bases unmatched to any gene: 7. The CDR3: CASSDGQGHVDTQYF. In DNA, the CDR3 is TGTGCCAGCAGTGACGGACAGGGACATGTCGATACGCAGTATTTT.

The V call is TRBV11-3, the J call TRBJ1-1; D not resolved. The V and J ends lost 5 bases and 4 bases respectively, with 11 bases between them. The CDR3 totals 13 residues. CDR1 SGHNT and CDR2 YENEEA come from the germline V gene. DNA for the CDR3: TGTGCCAGCAGCCATTCCCCGGGCACTGAAGCTTTCTTT. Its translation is CASSHSPGTEAFF.

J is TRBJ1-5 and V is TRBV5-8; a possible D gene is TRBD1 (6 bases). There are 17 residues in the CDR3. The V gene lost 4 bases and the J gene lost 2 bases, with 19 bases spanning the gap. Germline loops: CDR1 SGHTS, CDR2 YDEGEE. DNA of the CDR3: TGTGCCAGCAGCGGGGGTCCGGGGACATTGCGCAATCAGCCCCAGCATTTT. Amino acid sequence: CASSGGPGTLRNQPQHF.

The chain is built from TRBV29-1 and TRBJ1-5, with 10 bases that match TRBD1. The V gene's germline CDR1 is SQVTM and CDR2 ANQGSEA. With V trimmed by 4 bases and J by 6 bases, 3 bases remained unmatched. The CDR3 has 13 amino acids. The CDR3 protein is CSVGQGAGQPQHF. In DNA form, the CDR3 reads TGCAGCGTTGGACAGGGGGCGGGTCAGCCCCAGCATTTT.

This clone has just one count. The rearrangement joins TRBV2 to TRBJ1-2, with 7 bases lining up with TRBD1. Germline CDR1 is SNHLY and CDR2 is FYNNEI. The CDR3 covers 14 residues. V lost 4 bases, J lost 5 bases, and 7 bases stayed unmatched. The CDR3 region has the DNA TGTGCCAGCAGTGTACAGGGGCGGAATTATGGCTACACCTTC. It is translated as CASSVQGRNYGYTF.

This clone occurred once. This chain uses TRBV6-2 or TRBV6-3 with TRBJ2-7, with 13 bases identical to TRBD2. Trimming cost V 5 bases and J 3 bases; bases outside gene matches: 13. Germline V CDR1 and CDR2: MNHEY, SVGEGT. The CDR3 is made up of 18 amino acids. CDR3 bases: TGTGCCAGCAGTGACCCCGGGACTAGCGGGGCCGGAGGCTACGAGCAGTACTTC. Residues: CASSDPGTSGAGGYEQYF.

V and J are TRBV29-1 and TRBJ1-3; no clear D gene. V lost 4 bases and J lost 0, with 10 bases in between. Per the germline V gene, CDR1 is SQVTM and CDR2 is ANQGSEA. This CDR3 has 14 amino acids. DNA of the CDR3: TGCAGCGTTGTAGCCGGTAGCTCTGGAAACACCATATATTTT. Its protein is CSVVAGSSGNTIYF.

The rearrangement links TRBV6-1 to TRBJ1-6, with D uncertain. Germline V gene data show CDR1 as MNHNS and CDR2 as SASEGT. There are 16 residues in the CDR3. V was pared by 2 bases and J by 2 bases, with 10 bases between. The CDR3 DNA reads TGTGCCAGCAGTGAATGGAGGGAACCCTATAATTCACCCCTCCACTTT. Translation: CASSEWREPYNSPLHF.

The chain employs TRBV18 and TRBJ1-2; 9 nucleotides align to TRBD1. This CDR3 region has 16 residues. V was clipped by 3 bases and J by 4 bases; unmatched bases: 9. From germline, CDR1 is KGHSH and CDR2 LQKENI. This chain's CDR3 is CASSPTHRGHGYGYTF. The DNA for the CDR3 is TGTGCCAGCTCACCGACTCACAGGGGGCATGGCTATGGCTACACCTTC.

CDR3 sequence: CASSSRGLYNSPLHF. The DNA for the CDR3 is TGTGCCAGCAGTTCCAGGGGGCTGTATAATTCACCCCTCCACTTT. This chain uses TRBV5-4 with TRBJ1-6, with 8 bases identical to TRBD1. Losses at the gene ends were 5 bases for V and 4 bases for J; bases not matched to a gene: 5. The CDR3 is made up of 15 amino acids. Germline CDR1 is SGHNT and CDR2 is YYREEE (reference sequence).

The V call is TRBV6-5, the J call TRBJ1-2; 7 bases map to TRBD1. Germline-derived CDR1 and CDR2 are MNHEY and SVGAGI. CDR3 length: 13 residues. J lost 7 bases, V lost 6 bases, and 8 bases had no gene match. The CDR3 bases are TGTGCCAGCAGCCGACAGGGAACGGGTGGCTACACCTTC. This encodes CASSRQGTGGYTF.

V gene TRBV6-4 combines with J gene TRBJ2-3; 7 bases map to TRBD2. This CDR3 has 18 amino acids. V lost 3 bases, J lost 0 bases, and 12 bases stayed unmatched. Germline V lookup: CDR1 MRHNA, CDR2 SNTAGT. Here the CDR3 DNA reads TGTGCCAGCAGTGAGACTTCCTCCGGGGGGTACAGCACAGATACGCAGTATTTT. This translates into CASSETSSGGYSTDTQYF.

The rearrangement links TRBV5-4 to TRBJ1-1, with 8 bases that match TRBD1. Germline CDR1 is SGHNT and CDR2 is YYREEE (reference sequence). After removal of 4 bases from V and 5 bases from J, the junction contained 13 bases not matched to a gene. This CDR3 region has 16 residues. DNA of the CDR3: TGTGCCAGCAGCGATTTCGACAGGGGAGAGACGACTGAAGCTTTCTTT. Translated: CASSDFDRGETTEAFF.

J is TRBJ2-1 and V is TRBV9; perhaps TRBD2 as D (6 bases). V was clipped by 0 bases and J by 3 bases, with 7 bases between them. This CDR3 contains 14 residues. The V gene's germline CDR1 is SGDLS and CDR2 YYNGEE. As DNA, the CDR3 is TGTGCCAGCAGCGTAGCGGGACTCTACAATGAGCAGTTCTTC. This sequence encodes CASSVAGLYNEQFF.

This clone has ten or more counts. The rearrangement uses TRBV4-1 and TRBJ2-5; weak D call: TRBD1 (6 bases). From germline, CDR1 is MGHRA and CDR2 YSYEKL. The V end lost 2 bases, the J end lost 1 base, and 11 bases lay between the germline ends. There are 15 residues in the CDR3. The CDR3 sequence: CASSQSTGAQETQYF. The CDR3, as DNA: TGCGCCAGCAGCCAATCGACAGGAGCCCAAGAGACCCAGTACTTC.

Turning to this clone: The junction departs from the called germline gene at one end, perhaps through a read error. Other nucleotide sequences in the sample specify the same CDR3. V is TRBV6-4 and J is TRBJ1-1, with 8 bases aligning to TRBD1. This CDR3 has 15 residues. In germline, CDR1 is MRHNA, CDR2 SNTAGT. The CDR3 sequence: CASSNTGGGNTEAFF. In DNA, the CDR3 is TGTGCCAGCTCAAATACAGGGGGTGGGAACACCGAAGCTTTCTTT.

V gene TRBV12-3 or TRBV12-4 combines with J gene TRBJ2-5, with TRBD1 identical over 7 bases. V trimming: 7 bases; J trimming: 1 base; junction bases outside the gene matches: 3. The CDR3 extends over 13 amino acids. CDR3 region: CASNRGPQETQYF. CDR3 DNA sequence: TGTGCCAGCAACAGGGGACCCCAAGAGACCCAGTACTTC.